The entry below describes one T cell receptor (beta chain). The antigen is undetermined. This record comes from a study of memory CD4+ T cells and cytomegalovirus serostatus. Study-level information: Of the healthy Belgian adults, several were CMV seropositive and fewer than 30 seronegative.

V was cut by 3 bases and J by 1 base, with 15 bases left in between. Germline loops: CDR1 GTSNPN, CDR2 SVGIG (reference sequence). The length of the CDR3 is 15 residues. Single viable CD3+CD4+CD8-CD45RO+ cells were sorted as the memory CD4+ T cells. The study, taken as a whole, reports: A US-trained random forest predicted CMV serostatus with median AUC 0.91. Of under 200 reported CMV TCRbeta sequences, just over 65 were found in memory CD4+ repertoires.

Measured with immunoSEQ multiplex PCR; TCRdb has only the in-frame clones, and not every one. The table lists tens of thousands of clones, around four fifths of them singletons, with roughly 1.5% in the top ten. This chain connects TRBV30 to TRBJ1-1, with D hard to call. The source material was memory CD4+ T cells from blood. This TCR derives from an adult in good health and CMV-seropositive. For the CDR3, the DNA is TGTGCCTGGAGCCCCCGCGCCCTGAGGAACACTGAAGCTTTCTTT. Encoded protein: CAWSPRALRNTEAFF.